These 9 T cell receptor beta chains originate from one sample sequenced in a study of identical twins. From the 5' RACE reads, TCRdb called clonotypes with MiXCR, one entry per CDR3 protein. The table shows more than 400,000 distinct CDR3 sequences, with roughly 15% occurring only once. Separately, the same data were catalogued under a study of yellow fever vaccine responses in identical twins.

Sequencing was performed on CD4+ T cells sorted from blood. The source of these receptors is a woman aged 18-29 years in good health.

This clonotype was recorded many times. This chain uses TRBV4-1 with TRBJ1-4, with D unresolved. With 1 base removed from V and 8 bases from J, the gap between germline ends came to 17 bases. The CDR3 runs to 16 residues. Germline values: CDR1 MGHRA, CDR2 YSYEKL. This CDR3 is CASSQVQTAIEEKLFF. The CDR3 coding sequence is TGCGCCAGCAGCCAAGTTCAGACGGCGATTGAGGAAAAACTGTTTTTT.

The V gene is TRBV15, the J gene TRBJ1-4, with 9 bases identical to TRBD1. This CDR3 is 17 amino acids long. Germline lookup yields CDR1 LNHNV and CDR2 YYDKDF (reference sequence). J lost 3 bases, V lost 4 bases, and 9 bases had no gene match. CDR3: CATSTPGQGRPNEKLFF. The CDR3 region has the DNA TGTGCCACCAGCACACCGGGACAGGGTCGCCCTAATGAAAAACTGTTTTTT. The full variable domain, completed using reference TRBV15 and TRBJ1-4, is DAMVIQNPRYQVTQFGKPVTLSCSQTLNHNVMYWYQQKSSQAPKLLFHYYDKDFNNEADTPDNFQSRRPNTSFCFLDIRSPGLGDTAMYLCATSTPGQGRPNEKLFFGSGTQLSVL.

The chain is built from TRBV28 and TRBJ2-7; 13 nucleotides line up with TRBD2. Germline CDR1 reads MDHEN; CDR2 reads SYDVKM. The CDR3 has 18 residues. V dropped 5 bases and J dropped 3; count of bases not matched to a gene: 13. CDR3 DNA: TGTGCCAGCAGTCGCTCCCCTGGACTAGCGGGGGTTTTCTACGAGCAGTACGTC. Translated: CASSRSPGLAGVFYEQYV.

V usage is TRBV12-5 and J usage is TRBJ1-2, with TRBD1 identical over 8 bases. From germline, CDR1 is LGHNT and CDR2 FRNRAP. V gave up 4 bases and J gave up 8 bases; unmatched junction bases: 6. CDR3 length: 13 amino acids. CDR3 sequence (DNA): TGTGCTAGTGGTTCCCACAGGGGGTACGGCTACACCTTC. Translated, it gives CASGSHRGYGYTF. Filled out from reference TRBV12-5 and TRBJ1-2, the complete variable domain reads DARVTQTPRHKVTEMGQEVTMRCQPILGHNTVFWYRQTMMQGLELLAYFRNRAPLDDSGMPKDRFSAEMPDATLATLKIQPSEPRDSAVYFCASGSHRGYGYTFGSGTRLTVV.

The rearrangement links TRBV12-3 or TRBV12-4 to TRBJ1-1; 7 nucleotides agree with TRBD1. Trimming at V came to 2 bases and at J to 6 bases, leaving 6 bases not matched to a gene. The CDR3 loop spans 14 amino acids. As DNA, the CDR3 is TGTGCCAGCAGTTTAATAACAGGGGTCTCTGAAGCTTTCTTT. It is translated as CASSLITGVSEAFF.

The CDR3 reads CSARVGNTGELFF. As DNA, the CDR3 is TGCAGTGCTAGAGTCGGGAACACCGGGGAGCTGTTTTTT. The chain couples TRBV20-1 to TRBJ2-2; unclear D gene. V shed 1 base and J shed 1 base, with 4 bases lying between them. This CDR3 is built from 13 residues. CDR1 and CDR2 (germline): DFQATT, SNEGSKA (reference sequence).

This clonotype was counted a few times. The chain employs TRBV5-1 and TRBJ2-2; D perhaps matches TRBD1 (5 bases). The CDR3 length is 14 residues. Between the trimmed V and J ends, which lost 4 bases and 0 bases, there was a span of 7 bases. Germline V gene data show CDR1 as SGHRS and CDR2 as YFSETQ. This chain's CDR3 is CASSETANTGELFF. The DNA of the CDR3 is TGCGCCAGCAGCGAGACAGCGAACACCGGGGAGCTGTTTTTT.

This clonotype was recorded many times. The chain joins TRBV12-3 or TRBV12-4 to TRBJ2-1; TRBD2 might be the D (6 bases). The CDR3 has 15 residues. The V and J ends lost 3 bases and 8 bases respectively, with 17 bases between them. This CDR3 reads CASSFSSGGSDEQFF. As DNA, the CDR3 is TGTGCCAGCAGTTTTAGTAGTGGGGGGAGCGATGAGCAGTTCTTC.

This CDR3 is CASRGEANTGELFF. The CDR3 bases are TGTGCCTCGAGGGGGGAGGCGAACACCGGGGAGCTGTTTTTT. This chain links TRBV24-1 with TRBJ2-2; D is possibly TRBD1 or TRBD2 (6 bases each). V was shortened by 12 bases and J by 0 bases, with 13 bases between the two germline ends. The V gene's germline CDR1 is KGHDR and CDR2 SFDVKD. The CDR3 totals 14 residues.